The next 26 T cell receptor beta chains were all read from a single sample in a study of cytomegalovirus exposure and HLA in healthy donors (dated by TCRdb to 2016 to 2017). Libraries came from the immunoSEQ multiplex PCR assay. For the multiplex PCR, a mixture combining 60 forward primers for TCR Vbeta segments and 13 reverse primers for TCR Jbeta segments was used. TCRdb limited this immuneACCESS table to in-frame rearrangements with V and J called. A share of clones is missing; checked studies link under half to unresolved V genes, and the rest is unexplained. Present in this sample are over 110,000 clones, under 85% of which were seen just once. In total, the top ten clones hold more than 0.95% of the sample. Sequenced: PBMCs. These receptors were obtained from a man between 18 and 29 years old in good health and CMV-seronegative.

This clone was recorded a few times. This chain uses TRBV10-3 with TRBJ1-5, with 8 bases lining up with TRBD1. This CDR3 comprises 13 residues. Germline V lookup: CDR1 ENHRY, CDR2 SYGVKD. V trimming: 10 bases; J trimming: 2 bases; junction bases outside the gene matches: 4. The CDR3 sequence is CASGQGGNQPQHF. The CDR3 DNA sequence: TGTGCCAGTGGACAGGGAGGCAATCAGCCCCAGCATTTT.

The CDR3 nucleotides read TGTGCCAGTAGTATGTCGGGAAATAACCAAAAACTGTTTTTT. Translation: CASSMSGNNQKLFF. V usage is TRBV19 and J usage is TRBJ1-4; D gene ambiguous. Germline assignment: CDR1 LNHDA and CDR2 SQIVND (reference sequence). The CDR3 spans 14 residues. Trimming took 3 bases from V and 9 from J, leaving 14 bases between them.

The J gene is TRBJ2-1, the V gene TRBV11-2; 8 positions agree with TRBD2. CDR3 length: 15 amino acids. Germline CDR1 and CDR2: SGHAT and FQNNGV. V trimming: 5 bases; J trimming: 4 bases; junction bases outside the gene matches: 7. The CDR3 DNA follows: TGTGCCAGCAGCCGGGCGGGGGGCGAGTACAATGAGCAGTTCTTC. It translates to CASSRAGGEYNEQFF. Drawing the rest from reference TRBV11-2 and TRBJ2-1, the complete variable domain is EAGVAQSPRYKIIEKRQSVAFWCNPISGHATLYWYQQILGQGPKLLIQFQNNGVVDDSQLPKDRFSAERLKGVDSTLKIQPAKLEDSAVYLCASSRAGGEYNEQFFGPGTRLTVL.

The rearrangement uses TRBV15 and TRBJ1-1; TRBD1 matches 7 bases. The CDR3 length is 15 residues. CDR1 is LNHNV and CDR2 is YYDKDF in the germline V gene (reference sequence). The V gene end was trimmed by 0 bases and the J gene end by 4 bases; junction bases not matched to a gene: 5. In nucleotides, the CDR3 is TGTGCCACCAGCAGAGAGCCCACAGGGGCCACTGAAGCTTTCTTT. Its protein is CATSREPTGATEAFF.

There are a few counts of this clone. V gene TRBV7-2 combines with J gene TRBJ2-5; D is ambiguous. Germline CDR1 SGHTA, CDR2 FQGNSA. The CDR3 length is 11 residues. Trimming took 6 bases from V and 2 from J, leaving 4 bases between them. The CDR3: CASRSQETQYF. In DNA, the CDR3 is TGTGCCAGCAGGTCACAAGAGACCCAGTACTTC.

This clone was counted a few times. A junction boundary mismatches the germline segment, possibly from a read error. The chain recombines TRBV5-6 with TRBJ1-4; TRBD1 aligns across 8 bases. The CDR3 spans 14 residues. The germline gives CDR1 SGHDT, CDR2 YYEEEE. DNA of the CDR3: TGTGCCAGCAGCTACCTGGACAGGGCTGGGACCCGGCTTTTT. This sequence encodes CASSYLDRAGTRLF.

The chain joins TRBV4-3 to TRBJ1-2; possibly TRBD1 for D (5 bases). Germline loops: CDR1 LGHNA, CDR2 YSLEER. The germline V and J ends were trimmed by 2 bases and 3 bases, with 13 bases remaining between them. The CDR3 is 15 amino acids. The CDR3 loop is CASSQRFGGHYGYTF. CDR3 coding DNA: TGCGCCAGCAGCCAAAGGTTCGGGGGTCACTATGGCTACACCTTC.

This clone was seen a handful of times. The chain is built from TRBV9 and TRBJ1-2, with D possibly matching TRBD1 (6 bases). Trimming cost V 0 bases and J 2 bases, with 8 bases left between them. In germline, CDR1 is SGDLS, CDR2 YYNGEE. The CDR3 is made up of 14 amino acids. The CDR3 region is CASSVGGLNYGYTF. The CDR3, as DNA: TGTGCCAGCAGCGTAGGGGGGCTGAACTATGGCTACACCTTC.

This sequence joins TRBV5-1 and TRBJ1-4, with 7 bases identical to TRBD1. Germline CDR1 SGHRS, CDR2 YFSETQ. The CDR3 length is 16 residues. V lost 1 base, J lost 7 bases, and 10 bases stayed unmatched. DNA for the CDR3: TGCGCCAGCAGCTTGCTAACCAAGGGGGCGGGTGAAAAACTGTTTTTT. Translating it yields CASSLLTKGAGEKLFF.

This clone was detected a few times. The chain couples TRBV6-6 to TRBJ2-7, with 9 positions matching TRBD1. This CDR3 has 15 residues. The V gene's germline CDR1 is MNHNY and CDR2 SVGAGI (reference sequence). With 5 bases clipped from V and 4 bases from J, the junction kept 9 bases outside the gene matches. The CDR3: CASSPSGTGLYEQYF. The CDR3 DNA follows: TGTGCCAGCAGTCCGTCCGGGACAGGGTTGTACGAGCAGTACTTC.

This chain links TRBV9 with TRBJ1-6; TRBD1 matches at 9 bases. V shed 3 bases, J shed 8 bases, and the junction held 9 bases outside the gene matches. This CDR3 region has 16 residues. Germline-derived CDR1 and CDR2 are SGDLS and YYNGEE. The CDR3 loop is CASSERETGGHSPLHF. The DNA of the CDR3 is TGTGCCAGCAGCGAGAGGGAAACAGGGGGCCATTCACCCCTCCACTTT.

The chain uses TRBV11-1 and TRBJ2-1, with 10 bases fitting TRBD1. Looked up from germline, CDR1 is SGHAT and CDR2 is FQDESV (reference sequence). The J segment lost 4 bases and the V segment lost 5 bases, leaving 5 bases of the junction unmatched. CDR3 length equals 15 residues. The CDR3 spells CASSAGTGEYNEQFF. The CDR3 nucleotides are TGTGCCAGCAGCGCGGGGACAGGGGAGTACAATGAGCAGTTCTTC.

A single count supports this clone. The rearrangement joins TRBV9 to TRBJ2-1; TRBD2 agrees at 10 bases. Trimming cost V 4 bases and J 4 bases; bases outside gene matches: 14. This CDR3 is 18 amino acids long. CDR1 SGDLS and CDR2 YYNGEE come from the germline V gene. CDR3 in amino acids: CASSQPGGLAGAYNEQFF. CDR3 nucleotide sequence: TGTGCCAGCAGCCAACCTGGGGGTCTAGCGGGGGCTTACAATGAGCAGTTCTTC.

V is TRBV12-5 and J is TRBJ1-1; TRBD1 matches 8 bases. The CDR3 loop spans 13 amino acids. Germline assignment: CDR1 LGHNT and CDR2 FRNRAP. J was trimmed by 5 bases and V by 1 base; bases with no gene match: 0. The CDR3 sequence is CASGLGTGTEAFF. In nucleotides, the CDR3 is TGTGCTAGTGGTTTGGGGACAGGGACTGAAGCTTTCTTT.

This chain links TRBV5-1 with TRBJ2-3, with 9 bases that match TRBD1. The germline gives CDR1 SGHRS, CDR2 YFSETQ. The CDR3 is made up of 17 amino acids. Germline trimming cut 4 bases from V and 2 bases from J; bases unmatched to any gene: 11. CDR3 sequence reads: CASSPDVTGGATDTQYF. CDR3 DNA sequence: TGCGCCAGCAGCCCCGATGTTACAGGGGGCGCCACAGATACGCAGTATTTT.

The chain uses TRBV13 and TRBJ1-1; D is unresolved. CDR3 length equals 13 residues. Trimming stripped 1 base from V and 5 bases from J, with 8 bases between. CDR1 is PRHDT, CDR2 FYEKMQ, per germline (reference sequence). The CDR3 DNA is TGTGCCAGCAGCTTAGTGAGGGAGACTGAAGCTTTCTTT. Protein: CASSLVRETEAFF.

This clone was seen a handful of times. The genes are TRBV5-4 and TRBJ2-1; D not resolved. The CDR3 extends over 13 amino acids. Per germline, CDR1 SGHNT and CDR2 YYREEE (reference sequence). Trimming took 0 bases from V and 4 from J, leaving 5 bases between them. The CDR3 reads CASSLGGYNEQFF. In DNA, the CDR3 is TGTGCCAGCAGCTTGGGCGGATACAATGAGCAGTTCTTC.

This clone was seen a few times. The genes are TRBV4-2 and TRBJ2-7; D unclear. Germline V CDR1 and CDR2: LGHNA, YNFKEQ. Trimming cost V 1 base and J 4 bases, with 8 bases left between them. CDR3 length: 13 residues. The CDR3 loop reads CASSQGQKYEQYF. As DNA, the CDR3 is TGTGCCAGCAGCCAAGGACAAAAGTACGAGCAGTACTTC.

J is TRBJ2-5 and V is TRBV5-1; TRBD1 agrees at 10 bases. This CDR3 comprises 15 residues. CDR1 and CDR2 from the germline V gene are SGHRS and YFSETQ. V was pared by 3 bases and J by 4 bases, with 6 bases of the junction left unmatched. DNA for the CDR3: TGCGCCAGCAGCTCGGGACAGGGGAAGGGAGAGACCCAGTACTTC. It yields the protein CASSSGQGKGETQYF.

The CDR3 is CAWHLQGNYNSPLHF. CDR3 sequence (DNA): TGTGCCTGGCACTTACAGGGGAACTATAATTCACCCCTCCACTTT. The chain combines TRBV30 with TRBJ1-6, with TRBD1 matching over 7 bases. The CDR3 consists of 15 residues. V lost 5 bases and J lost 3; bases outside the gene matches: 7. Per germline, CDR1 GTSNPN and CDR2 SVGIG (reference sequence).

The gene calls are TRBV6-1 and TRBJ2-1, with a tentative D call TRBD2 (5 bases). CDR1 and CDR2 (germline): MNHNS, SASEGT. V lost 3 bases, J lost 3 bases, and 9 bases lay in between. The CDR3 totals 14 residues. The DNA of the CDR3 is TGTGCCAGCAGTGACCGGGGATTCTACAATGAGCAGTTCTTC. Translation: CASSDRGFYNEQFF.

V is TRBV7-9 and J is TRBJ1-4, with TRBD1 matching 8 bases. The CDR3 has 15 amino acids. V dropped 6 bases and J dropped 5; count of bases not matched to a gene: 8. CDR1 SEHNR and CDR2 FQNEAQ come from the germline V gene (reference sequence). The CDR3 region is CASSFGTGENEKLFF. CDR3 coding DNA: TGTGCCAGCAGTTTTGGGACAGGTGAAAATGAAAAACTGTTTTTT.

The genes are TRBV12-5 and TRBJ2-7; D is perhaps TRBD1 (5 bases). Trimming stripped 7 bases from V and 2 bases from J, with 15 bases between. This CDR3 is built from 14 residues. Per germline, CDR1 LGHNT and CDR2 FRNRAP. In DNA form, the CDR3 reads TGTGCTAGTGCCCTGGAGACAGTAGCCTACGAGCAGTACTTC. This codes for CASALETVAYEQYF. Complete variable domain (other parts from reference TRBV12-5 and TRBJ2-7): DARVTQTPRHKVTEMGQEVTMRCQPILGHNTVFWYRQTMMQGLELLAYFRNRAPLDDSGMPKDRFSAEMPDATLATLKIQPSEPRDSAVYFCASALETVAYEQYFGPGTRLTVT.

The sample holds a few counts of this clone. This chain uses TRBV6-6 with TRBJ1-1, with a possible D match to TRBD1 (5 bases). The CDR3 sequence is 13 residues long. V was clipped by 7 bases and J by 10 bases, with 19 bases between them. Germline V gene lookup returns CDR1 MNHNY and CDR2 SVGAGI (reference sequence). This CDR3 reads CASTDPKDRGAFF. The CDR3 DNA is TGTGCCAGCACTGACCCGAAAGACAGAGGAGCTTTCTTT.

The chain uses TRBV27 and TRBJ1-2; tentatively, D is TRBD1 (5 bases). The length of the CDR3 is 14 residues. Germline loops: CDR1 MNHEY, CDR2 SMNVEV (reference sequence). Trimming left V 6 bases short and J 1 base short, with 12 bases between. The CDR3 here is CASRRGGVNYGYTF. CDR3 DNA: TGTGCCAGCAGGCGGGGGGGGGTTAACTATGGCTACACCTTC.

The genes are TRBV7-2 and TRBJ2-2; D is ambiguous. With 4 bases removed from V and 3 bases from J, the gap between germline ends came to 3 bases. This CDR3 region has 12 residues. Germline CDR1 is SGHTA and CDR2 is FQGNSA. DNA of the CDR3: TGTGCCAGCAGCTCTTACACCGGGGAGCTGTTTTTT. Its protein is CASSSYTGELFF.